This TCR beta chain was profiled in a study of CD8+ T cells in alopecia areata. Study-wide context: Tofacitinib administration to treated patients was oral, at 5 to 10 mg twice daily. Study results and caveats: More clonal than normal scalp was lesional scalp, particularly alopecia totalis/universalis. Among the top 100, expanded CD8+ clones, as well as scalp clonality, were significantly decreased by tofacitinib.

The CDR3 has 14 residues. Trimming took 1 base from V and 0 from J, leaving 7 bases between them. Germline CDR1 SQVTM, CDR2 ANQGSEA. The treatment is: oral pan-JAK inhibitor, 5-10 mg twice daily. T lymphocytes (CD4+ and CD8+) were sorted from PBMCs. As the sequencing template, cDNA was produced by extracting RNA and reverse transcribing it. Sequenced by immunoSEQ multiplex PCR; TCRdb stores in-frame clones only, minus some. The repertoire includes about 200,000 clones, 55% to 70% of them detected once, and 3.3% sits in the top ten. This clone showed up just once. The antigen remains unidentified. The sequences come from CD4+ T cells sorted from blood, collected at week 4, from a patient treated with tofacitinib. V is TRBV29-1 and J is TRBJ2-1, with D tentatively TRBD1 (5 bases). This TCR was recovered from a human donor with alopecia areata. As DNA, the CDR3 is TGCAGCGTTGAAGGCAGGGCCTCCTACAATGAGCAGTTCTTC. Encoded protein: CSVEGRASYNEQFF.